This TCR beta chain is from a study of cytomegalovirus exposure and HLA in healthy donors. Sequencing was performed with immunoSEQ multiplex PCR; in TCRdb, only in-frame clones are kept and a portion is missing. Of some 69,000 clones listed, about 94% are singletons. Looked up from germline, CDR1 is SNHLY and CDR2 is FYNNEI. The ends were cut back, 6 bases at V and 6 bases at J, with 15 bases in the middle. The CDR3 has 14 residues. This sequence joins TRBV2 and TRBJ2-1, with D perhaps TRBD1 (5 bases). The sequenced sample consisted of PBMCs. This sequence was found in a man aged 18 to 29 in good health and CMV-seropositive. CDR3 sequence reads: CASSEPQGLNEQFF. DNA for the CDR3: TGTGCCAGCAGCGAACCCCAGGGTCTCAATGAGCAGTTCTTC.